The entry below describes one T cell receptor beta chain. The data derive from a study of blood T cell repertoires in COVID-19. Study at large: Researchers got acute and convalescent COVID-19 samples from the United States, Italy and Spain. From T cells, B-cell-depleted T cells, or PBMCs came the material, which was cDNA or gDNA.

Profiled with immunoSEQ multiplex PCR; TCRdb holds only in-frame clones, not every one. The sample carries approximately 240,000 clones, around 84% recorded once. V was cut by 0 bases and J by 0 bases, with 13 bases left in between. Germline CDR1 reads SGHTA; CDR2 reads FQGNSA. There are 17 residues in the CDR3. The source material was peripheral blood. This TCR was recovered from a woman in her thirties or forties who had recovered from COVID-19. J is TRBJ2-3 and V is TRBV7-2, with a weak D call TRBD2 (6 bases). Here the CDR3 reads CASSLAHRGTSTDTQYF. For the CDR3, the DNA is TGTGCCAGCAGCTTAGCGCACCGGGGGACTAGCACAGATACGCAGTATTTT.